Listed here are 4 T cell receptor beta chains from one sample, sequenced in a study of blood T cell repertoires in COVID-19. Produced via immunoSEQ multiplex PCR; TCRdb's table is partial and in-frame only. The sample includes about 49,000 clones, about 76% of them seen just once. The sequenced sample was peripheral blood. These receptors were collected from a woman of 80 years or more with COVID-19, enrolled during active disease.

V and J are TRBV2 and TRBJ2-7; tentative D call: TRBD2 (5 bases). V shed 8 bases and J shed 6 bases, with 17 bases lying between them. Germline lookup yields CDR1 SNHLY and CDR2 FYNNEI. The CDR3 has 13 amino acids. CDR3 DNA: TGTGCCAGCCAAGGGAGCGCCCCACTCGAGCAGTACTTC. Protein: CASQGSAPLEQYF.

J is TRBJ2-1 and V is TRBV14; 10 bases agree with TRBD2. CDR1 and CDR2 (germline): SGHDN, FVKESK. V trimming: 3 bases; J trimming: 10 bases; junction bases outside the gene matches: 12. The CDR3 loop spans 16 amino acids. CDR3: CASSHKTWTSGGEQFF. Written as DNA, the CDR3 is TGTGCCAGCAGCCATAAAACCTGGACTAGCGGCGGAGAGCAGTTCTTC. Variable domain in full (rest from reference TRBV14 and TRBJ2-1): EAGVTQFPSHSVIEKGQTVTLRCDPISGHDNLYWYRRVMGKEIKFLLHFVKESKQDESGMPNNRFLAERTGGTYSTLKVQPAELEDSGVYFCASSHKTWTSGGEQFFGPGTRLTVL.

CDR3 DNA sequence: TGTGCCAGCAGTTACACAGGGTTTCGGGTGGATACGCAGTATTTT. Translation: CASSYTGFRVDTQYF. This chain links TRBV6-5 with TRBJ2-3; D may be TRBD1 (6 bases). CDR3 size: 15 residues. CDR1 MNHEY and CDR2 SVGAGI come from the germline V gene. V lost 2 bases, J lost 6 bases, and 15 bases lay in between.

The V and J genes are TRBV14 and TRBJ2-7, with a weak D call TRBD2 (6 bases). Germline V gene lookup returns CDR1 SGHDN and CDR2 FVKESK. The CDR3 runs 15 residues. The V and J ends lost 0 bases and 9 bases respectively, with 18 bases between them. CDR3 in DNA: TGTGCCAGCAGCCAAGATTTCAGGACTATCTATGTGCAGTACTTC. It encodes CASSQDFRTIYVQYF.